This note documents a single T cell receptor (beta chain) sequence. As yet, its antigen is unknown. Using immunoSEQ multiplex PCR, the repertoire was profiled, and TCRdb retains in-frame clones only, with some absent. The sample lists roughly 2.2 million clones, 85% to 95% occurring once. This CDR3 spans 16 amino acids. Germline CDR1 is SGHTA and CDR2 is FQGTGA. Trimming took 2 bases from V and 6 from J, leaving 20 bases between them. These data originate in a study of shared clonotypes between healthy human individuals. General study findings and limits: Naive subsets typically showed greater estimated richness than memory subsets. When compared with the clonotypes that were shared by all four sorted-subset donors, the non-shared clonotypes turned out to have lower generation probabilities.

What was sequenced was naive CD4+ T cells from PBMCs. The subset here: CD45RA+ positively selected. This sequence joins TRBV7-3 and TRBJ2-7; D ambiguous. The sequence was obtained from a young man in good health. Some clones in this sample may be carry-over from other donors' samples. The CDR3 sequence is CASSLFAGPLNAEQYF. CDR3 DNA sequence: TGTGCCAGCAGCTTATTTGCCGGTCCGTTGAATGCCGAGCAGTACTTC. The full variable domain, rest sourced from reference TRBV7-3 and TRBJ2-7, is GAGVSQTPSNKVTEKGKYVELRCDPISGHTALYWYRQSLGQGPEFLIYFQGTGAADDSGLPNDRFFAVRPEGSVSTLKIQRTERGDSAVYLCASSLFAGPLNAEQYFGPGTRLTVT.